The 30 T cell receptor beta chains below all came from one sample that was sequenced in a study of cytomegalovirus exposure and HLA in healthy donors. The PCR was carried out with 60 Vbeta primers and 13 Jbeta primers. Repertoires were generated with immunoSEQ multiplex PCR, while TCRdb's copy carries only in-frame clones and drops some. Of around 60,000 clones listed, roughly 77% were seen once; the top ten hold under 25%. The material sequenced was PBMCs. These receptors came from a woman aged 40 to 55 in good health and CMV-seropositive.

The chain joins TRBV11-3 to TRBJ1-1; maybe TRBD1 (6 bases). The CDR3 runs to 13 residues. CDR1 and CDR2 (germline): SGHNT, YENEEA. The V end lost 5 bases, the J end lost 3 bases, and 10 bases lay between the germline ends. CDR3 amino acids: CASSPGQHTEAFF. CDR3 in DNA: TGTGCCAGCAGCCCCGGACAGCACACTGAAGCTTTCTTT.

The chain has TRBV30 and TRBJ2-7; D call uncertain. The CDR3 totals 11 residues. Trimming left V 8 bases short and J 3 bases short, with 11 bases between. Germline CDR1 GTSNPN, CDR2 SVGIG (reference sequence). The CDR3 sequence is CATKQVYEQYF. The CDR3 DNA reads as TGTGCCACAAAACAAGTCTACGAGCAGTACTTC.

The chain employs TRBV2 and TRBJ2-7; 8 bases line up with TRBD2. The germline V gene encodes CDR1 SNHLY and CDR2 FYNNEI. V was pared by 8 bases and J by 3 bases, with 12 bases of the junction left unmatched. The CDR3 runs 15 residues. The CDR3 is CASWADVAGIYEQYF. CDR3 DNA sequence: TGTGCCAGCTGGGCGGACGTAGCGGGGATCTACGAGCAGTACTTC.

This chain uses TRBV4-1 with TRBJ1-2, with D possibly matching TRBD1 (6 bases). The length of the CDR3 is 15 residues. The germline V gene has CDR1 MGHRA and CDR2 YSYEKL. The germline V and J ends were trimmed by 3 bases and 4 bases, with 15 bases remaining between them. The CDR3 region is CASSQDSRYFYGYTF. The CDR3 DNA sequence: TGCGCCAGCAGCCAGGACAGCCGATACTTCTATGGCTACACCTTC.

The rearrangement links TRBV5-1 to TRBJ1-4, with TRBD1 matching 9 bases. The CDR3 contains 14 residues. Germline V lookup: CDR1 SGHRS, CDR2 YFSETQ. V shed 2 bases and J 5 bases; nucleotides not matched to a gene: 1. Here the CDR3 DNA reads TGCGCCAGCAGCTTCGGACAGGGGAATGAAAAACTGTTTTTT. This sequence encodes CASSFGQGNEKLFF.

This clone has just a few counts. V usage is TRBV2 and J usage is TRBJ2-5, with D hard to call. The CDR3 is 13 amino acids. Trimming cost V 6 bases and J 4 bases, with 12 bases left between them. CDR1 and CDR2 (germline): SNHLY, FYNNEI. CDR3 in amino acids: CASSPGPGETQYF. In nucleotides, the CDR3 is TGTGCCAGCAGCCCAGGCCCAGGAGAGACCCAGTACTTC.

The V gene is TRBV5-1, the J gene TRBJ2-1; maybe TRBD2 (6 bases). Germline V gene data show CDR1 as SGHRS and CDR2 as YFSETQ. This CDR3 has 13 amino acids. Trimming removed 3 bases at V and 10 bases at J, with 14 bases between. The CDR3 DNA reads TGCGCCAGCAGCTCCGGGACTGGAAGCGAGCAGTTCTTC. Its protein product is CASSSGTGSEQFF. The full variable domain, its missing parts supplied by reference TRBV5-1 and TRBJ2-1, is KAGVTQTPRYLIKTRGQQVTLSCSPISGHRSVSWYQQTPGQGLQFLFEYFSETQRNKGNFPGRFSGRQFSNSRSEMNVSTLELGDSALYLCASSSGTGSEQFFGPGTRLTVL.

This clone was observed a single time. The chain combines TRBV7-2 with TRBJ1-5, with a weak D call TRBD1 (6 bases). V was clipped by 2 bases and J by 6 bases, with 11 bases between them. The CDR3 has 14 residues. Germline values: CDR1 SGHTA, CDR2 FQGNSA. Here the CDR3 reads CASSLRGAGQPQHF. The CDR3 nucleotides are TGTGCCAGCAGCTTACGGGGGGCAGGTCAGCCCCAGCATTTT.

Only one count was recorded for this clone. At the DNA level, this CDR3 is encoded by other sequences in the same sample as well. The rearrangement links TRBV6-1 to TRBJ1-1; TRBD1 is a possible D gene (6 bases). Trimming removed 6 bases at V and 3 bases at J, with 11 bases between. The germline V gene encodes CDR1 MNHNS and CDR2 SASEGT. This CDR3 is 13 amino acids long. CDR3 nucleotides: TGTGCCAGCAGGCCTACAGGGTACACTGAAGCTTTCTTT. This sequence encodes CASRPTGYTEAFF.

V and J are TRBV9 and TRBJ2-2, with 9 bases lining up with TRBD2. The V segment lost 2 bases and the J segment 5 bases; nucleotides outside the gene matches: 4. CDR3 size: 15 residues. Per the germline V gene, CDR1 is SGDLS and CDR2 is YYNGEE. This CDR3 is CASSVSGSLTGELFF. In DNA form, the CDR3 reads TGTGCCAGCAGCGTTAGCGGGAGCTTAACCGGGGAGCTGTTTTTT.

The rearrangement uses TRBV6-1 and TRBJ1-2, with no clear D. Germline CDR1 and CDR2: MNHNS and SASEGT. This CDR3 has 14 residues. With 11 bases removed from V and 6 bases from J, the gap between germline ends came to 22 bases. CDR3 coding DNA: TGTGCCGTCTCCTCAGCGGAAGGGCCCGATGGCTACACCTTC. Protein sequence: CAVSSAEGPDGYTF.

The rearrangement uses TRBV5-1 and TRBJ2-6; D perhaps matches TRBD2 (5 bases). CDR1 SGHRS and CDR2 YFSETQ come from the germline V gene. V was pared by 2 bases and J by 4 bases, with 10 bases between. The CDR3 loop spans 15 amino acids. CDR3 nucleotides: TGCGCCAGCAGCTTAGGAACTAGAGGGGCCAACGTCCTGACTTTC. It yields the protein CASSLGTRGANVLTF.

The V gene is TRBV6-4, the J gene TRBJ2-1; a weak D match, TRBD2 (5 bases). The CDR3 runs 14 residues. V was clipped by 0 bases and J by 12 bases, with 15 bases between them. Germline V gene sequence: CDR1 MRHNA, CDR2 SNTAGT. Written as DNA, the CDR3 is TGTGCCAGCAGTGACTCGTCAGAGGGATGGGTGCAGTTCTTC. Protein: CASSDSSEGWVQFF.

The chain is built from TRBV5-6 and TRBJ1-4, with 7 bases that match TRBD1. The CDR3 has 15 amino acids. Germline-derived CDR1 and CDR2 are SGHDT and YYEEEE. V was pared by 4 bases and J by 3 bases, with 6 bases of the junction left unmatched. The CDR3 is CASSPDRASNEKLFF. The DNA of the CDR3 is TGTGCCAGCAGCCCCGACAGGGCTTCTAATGAAAAACTGTTTTTT.

The table lists this clone with a count of one. The chain carries TRBV12-5 and TRBJ2-3, with a tentative D call TRBD2 (6 bases). Germline lookup yields CDR1 LGHNT and CDR2 FRNRAP. The CDR3 loop spans 12 amino acids. V was cut by 5 bases and J by 6 bases, with 9 bases left in between. The DNA of the CDR3 is TGTGCTAGTGGTCCCCGGGGGGATACGCAGTATTTT. The encoded protein is CASGPRGDTQYF. Full variable domain (remainder filled in from reference TRBV12-5 and TRBJ2-3): DARVTQTPRHKVTEMGQEVTMRCQPILGHNTVFWYRQTMMQGLELLAYFRNRAPLDDSGMPKDRFSAEMPDATLATLKIQPSEPRDSAVYFCASGPRGDTQYFGPGTRLTVL.

This clone was recorded only once. This sequence joins TRBV11-2 and TRBJ1-2; perhaps TRBD1 as D (5 bases). V lost 5 bases to trimming and J lost 0 bases, with 10 bases between them. This CDR3 has 14 amino acids. Per germline, CDR1 SGHAT and CDR2 FQNNGV. Here the CDR3 reads CASSRAGANYGYTF. The CDR3 DNA reads as TGTGCCAGCAGCCGGGCGGGGGCTAACTATGGCTACACCTTC. The full variable domain, completed using reference TRBV11-2 and TRBJ1-2, is EAGVAQSPRYKIIEKRQSVAFWCNPISGHATLYWYQQILGQGPKLLIQFQNNGVVDDSQLPKDRFSAERLKGVDSTLKIQPAKLEDSAVYLCASSRAGANYGYTFGSGTRLTVV.

Worth noting for this clone: Compared with germline, one end of the junction differs, possibly owing to a read error. The rearrangement uses TRBV19 and TRBJ2-1; 10 bases fit TRBD2. The CDR3 runs to 15 residues. Germline V gene data show CDR1 as LNHDA and CDR2 as SQIVND (reference sequence). The CDR3, as DNA: TGTGCCAGTAGCCAGCGGGGGGGCTCCTCCAATGAGCAGTTCTTC. This translates into CASSQRGGSSNEQFF.

Only a few counts were recorded for this clone. The chain joins TRBV7-3 to TRBJ2-6; TRBD1 matches at 8 bases. Trimming at V came to 7 bases and at J to 4 bases, leaving 6 bases not matched to a gene. The germline V gene encodes CDR1 SGHTA and CDR2 FQGTGA. The CDR3 is made up of 15 amino acids. The CDR3 loop reads CASTTGVGGANVLTF. CDR3 DNA sequence: TGTGCCAGCACGACAGGGGTGGGAGGGGCCAACGTCCTGACTTTC.

The V and J genes are TRBV27 and TRBJ2-3; D ambiguous. Germline-derived CDR1 and CDR2 are MNHEY and SMNVEV (reference sequence). V was cut by 0 bases and J by 4 bases, with 11 bases left in between. This CDR3 contains 15 residues. The CDR3 here is CASSLSGPRADTQYF. DNA for the CDR3: TGTGCCAGCAGTTTATCGGGTCCCCGGGCAGATACGCAGTATTTT.

V gene TRBV5-1 combines with J gene TRBJ1-3; a possible D gene is TRBD1 (6 bases). CDR1 is SGHRS, CDR2 YFSETQ, per germline. The CDR3 runs 12 residues. V was pared by 0 bases and J by 11 bases, with 9 bases between. CDR3 nucleotide sequence: TGCGCCAGCAGCTTGGAACAGGGCCCCATATATTTT. Protein: CASSLEQGPIYF.

The J gene is TRBJ2-7, the V gene TRBV5-4, with D tentatively TRBD1 (6 bases). CDR1 is SGHNT and CDR2 is YYREEE in the germline V gene (reference sequence). This CDR3 is built from 13 residues. V lost 4 bases and J lost 1, with 9 bases in between. CDR3 loop: CASSRGQSYEQYF. The CDR3 DNA sequence: TGTGCCAGCAGCCGCGGACAGTCCTACGAGCAGTACTTC.

The rearrangement uses TRBV4-1 and TRBJ1-6, with D perhaps matching TRBD1 (6 bases). Per germline, CDR1 MGHRA and CDR2 YSYEKL. The CDR3 runs to 15 residues. V was trimmed by 0 bases and J by 7 bases, leaving 10 bases between them. The CDR3 DNA reads TGCGCCAGCAGCCAAGACGGACAGTTCAATTCACCCCTCCACTTT. It encodes CASSQDGQFNSPLHF.

The V gene is TRBV28, the J gene TRBJ1-1, with 7 bases lining up with TRBD1. Trimming removed 2 bases from V and 5 bases from J; junction bases left unmatched: 11. The CDR3 has 16 residues. Germline loops: CDR1 MDHEN, CDR2 SYDVKM. Here the CDR3 reads CASSLLIRGGVTEAFF. The CDR3 coding sequence is TGTGCCAGCAGTTTACTGATTAGAGGGGGCGTTACTGAAGCTTTCTTT.

Concerning this clone itself: This specimen includes other DNA sequences encoding the same CDR3. This chain uses TRBV7-2 with TRBJ1-5; 7 nucleotides agree with TRBD1. The CDR3 runs to 14 residues. Germline V lookup: CDR1 SGHTA, CDR2 FQGNSA. Unmatched junction bases numbered 7, after V lost 4 bases and J lost 7 bases. CDR3 in amino acids: CASSWGTVNQPQHF. The CDR3 DNA reads as TGTGCCAGCAGCTGGGGGACAGTCAACCAGCCCCAGCATTTT.

This chain joins TRBV11-3 and TRBJ1-1; maybe TRBD1 (5 bases). Per germline, CDR1 SGHNT and CDR2 YENEEA. Trimming cost V 4 bases and J 6 bases, with 21 bases left between them. The CDR3 extends over 16 amino acids. The CDR3 sequence is CASSSGMGDGGAEAFF. The DNA of the CDR3 is TGTGCCAGCAGCTCAGGGATGGGGGACGGGGGAGCTGAAGCTTTCTTT.

This sequence joins TRBV7-2 and TRBJ2-5; D is possibly TRBD1 (7 bases). Between the trimmed V and J ends, which lost 5 bases and 4 bases, there was a span of 11 bases. Germline lookup yields CDR1 SGHTA and CDR2 FQGNSA. This CDR3 region has 13 residues. The CDR3 region has the DNA TGTGCCAGCAGCAGACAGGGAGGAGAGACCCAGTACTTC. Protein sequence: CASSRQGGETQYF.

This clone turned up a few times. The chain combines TRBV7-3 with TRBJ1-1, with D possibly TRBD1 on 5 matching bases. Germline V gene lookup returns CDR1 SGHTA and CDR2 FQGTGA. This CDR3 spans 13 amino acids. V lost 4 bases to trimming and J lost 1 base, with 7 bases between them. The CDR3 sequence is CASSSQGNTEAFF. DNA of the CDR3: TGTGCCAGCAGCTCCCAGGGGAACACTGAAGCTTTCTTT.

The chain has TRBV7-2 and TRBJ2-7; D gene unclear. CDR1 and CDR2 (germline): SGHTA, FQGNSA. The CDR3 extends over 15 amino acids. Trimming stripped 5 bases from V and 1 base from J, with 15 bases between. CDR3 DNA sequence: TGTGCCAGCAGCCGAAGAGGCGGCGGTTCCTACGAGCAGTACTTC. It specifies CASSRRGGGSYEQYF.

The CDR3 DNA reads as TGCAGCGTTGAAGAACTAAAACAGGGGGCAAGGCCCCTCGGGCAGTTCTTC. Protein product: CSVEELKQGARPLGQFF. This chain uses TRBV29-1 with TRBJ2-1, with 9 bases aligning to TRBD1. Germline V gives CDR1 SQVTM, CDR2 ANQGSEA. The V segment lost 0 bases and the J segment 12 bases; nucleotides outside the gene matches: 18. The CDR3 runs 17 residues.

This clone was recorded a few times. The chain uses TRBV6-1 and TRBJ2-3; perhaps TRBD2 as D (5 bases). The CDR3 extends over 13 amino acids. Per the germline V gene, CDR1 is MNHNS and CDR2 is SASEGT. V was shortened by 8 bases and J by 4 bases, with 13 bases between the two germline ends. CDR3 sequence (DNA): TGTGCCAGCGCCCCCACAGCGGCAGATACGCAGTATTTT. The encoded protein is CASAPTAADTQYF.